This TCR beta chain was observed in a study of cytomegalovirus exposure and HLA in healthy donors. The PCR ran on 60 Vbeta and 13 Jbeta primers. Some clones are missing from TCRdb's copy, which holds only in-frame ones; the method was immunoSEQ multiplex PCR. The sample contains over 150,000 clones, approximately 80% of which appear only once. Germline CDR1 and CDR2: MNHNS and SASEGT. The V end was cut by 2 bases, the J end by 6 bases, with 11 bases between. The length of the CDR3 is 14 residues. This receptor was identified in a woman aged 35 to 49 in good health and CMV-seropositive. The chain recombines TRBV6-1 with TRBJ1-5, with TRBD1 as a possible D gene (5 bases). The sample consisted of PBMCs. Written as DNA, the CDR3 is TGTGCCAGCAGTGAACAGGGTTTGGCTCAGCCCCAGCATTTT. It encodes CASSEQGLAQPQHF.